A selection of T cell receptor beta chains follows, all from one sample in a study of OX40 agonist ivuxolimab in advanced cancers. The data were produced by immunoSEQ multiplex PCR, yet TCRdb's version contains in-frame clones alone and is incomplete. The sample includes about 57,000 clones, 90% to 95% of them seen just once. This sample comprised CD4+ or CD8+ T cells sorted from blood, obtained in a trial of the OX40 agonist ivuxolimab. These receptors all come from an adult with an advanced solid tumor such as melanoma, head and neck, liver or kidney cancer. The CDR3 runs from the conserved cysteine through the conserved F or W. Fields, in order: J gene, V gene, clone size, D gene, CDR3 DNA, CDR3 protein. The D gene is left open where the match is weak. Not all rows give a size; the values are once, few, many and, for expanded clones, a class.

>TRBJ2-7|TRBV18|NA|NA
TGTGCCAGCTCACCACCGGCGGGCCATGGGGTTGAGCAGTACTTC
CASSPPAGHGVEQYF
>TRBJ1-5|TRBV6-1|NA|NA
TGTGCCAGCAGTGAAATCCAGCTTAGCAATCAGCCCCAGCATTTT
CASSEIQLSNQPQHF
>TRBJ2-7|TRBV13|NA|TRBD2
TGTGCCAGCAGCTACCTAGCGGGGTACTCCTACGAGCAGTACTTC
CASSYLAGYSYEQYF
>TRBJ1-3|TRBV7-3|NA|NA
TGTGCCAGCAGCTTAACTGGGGGTGCGGGAAACACCATATATTTT
CASSLTGGAGNTIYF
>TRBJ1-4|TRBV28|NA|NA
TGTGCCAGCAGCGATCCGGACCCGATGACGGAAAAACTGTTTTTT
CASSDPDPMTEKLFF
>TRBJ2-1|TRBV7-9|NA|TRBD2
TGTGCCAGCAGCTCGTCCGGGACTAGCGGGCCCGAGGCACCCAATGAGCAGTTCTTC
CASSSSGTSGPEAPNEQFF
>TRBJ1-5|TRBV9|once|NA
TGTGCCAGCAGCGTAGACGGAACTAATAGCAATCAGCCCCAGCATTTT
CASSVDGTNSNQPQHF
>TRBJ2-7|TRBV27|NA|TRBD1
TGTGCCAGCAGTGTATCAGGGGGCTACGAGCAGTACTTC
CASSVSGGYEQYF
>TRBJ2-2|TRBV6-5|NA|TRBD2
TGTGCCAGCAGTTACTTGAGCGGGAGGGTCGTCGGGGAGCTGTTTTTT
CASSYLSGRVVGELFF
>TRBJ1-5|TRBV4-2|NA|NA
TGTGCCAGCAGCCAAGAGTCGGGCCAAGGGAATCAGCCCCAGCATTTT
CASSQESGQGNQPQHF
>TRBJ2-1|TRBV9|NA|TRBD1
TGTGCCAGCAGCCCCTGGACAGGGAGCGGTAATGAGCAGTTCTTC
CASSPWTGSGNEQFF
>TRBJ2-7|TRBV27|NA|NA
TGTGCCAGCAGTTTCTTTGGATCTTACGAGCAGTACTTC
CASSFFGSYEQYF
>TRBJ2-1|TRBV29-1|NA|TRBD1
TGCAGCGTTGAAGATCCTTGGACAGGGGGATCCGATGAGCAGTTCTTC
CSVEDPWTGGSDEQFF
>TRBJ2-1|TRBV9|NA|TRBD2
TGTGCCAGCAGCCCCGCTAGCGGAGCCTACAATGAGCAGTTCTTC
CASSPASGAYNEQFF
>TRBJ1-5|TRBV27|NA|TRBD1
TGTGCCAGCAAGGGACAGGGGGTTGGCCAGCCCCAGCATTTT
CASKGQGVGQPQHF
>TRBJ2-4|TRBV1|NA|NA
TGCACCAGCAGCCAAGATGATGAGGGAGACATCAAAAACATTCAGTACTTC
CTSSQDDEGDIKNIQYF
>TRBJ1-1|TRBV27|NA|NA
TGTGCCAGCAGTTTCCCCTCTCGCACCGGCACTGAAGCTTTCTTT
CASSFPSRTGTEAFF
>TRBJ2-7|TRBV5-8|NA|NA
TGTGCCAGCAGCTCGTGGGGGGACAACTACTACGAGCAGTACTTC
CASSSWGDNYYEQYF
>TRBJ2-2|TRBV28|NA|NA
TGTGCCAGAGCGAAGGAGGGGGCCCCTCACTTCGAACACTCCGGGGAGCTGTTTTTT
CARAKEGAPHFEHSGELFF
>TRBJ2-7|TRBV27|NA|TRBD1
TGTGCCCGCCTACGACAGGGGGACTACGAGCAGTACTTC
CARLRQGDYEQYF
>TRBJ2-1|TRBV11-1|NA|NA
TGTGCCAGCAGCCCAGTTAGCAGCACCGACAATGAGCAGTTCTTC
CASSPVSSTDNEQFF
>TRBJ2-2|TRBV27|NA|NA
TGTGCCAGCAGTCCGTGGAACAGGGCGAACACCGGGGAGCTGTTTTTT
CASSPWNRANTGELFF
>TRBJ2-1|TRBV27|NA|TRBD2
TGTGCCAGCAGCGCTGGGACTAGCGGGAGTTACAATGAGCAGTTCTTC
CASSAGTSGSYNEQFF
>TRBJ2-7|TRBV4-1|NA|TRBD1
TGCGCCAGCAGCCAAGTCTGGACAGGGTCCTACGAGCAGTACTTC
CASSQVWTGSYEQYF
>TRBJ1-5|TRBV6-5|few|NA
TGTGCCAGCAGGCACGGGTCTAATCAGCCCCAGCATTTT
CASRHGSNQPQHF
>TRBJ2-7|TRBV27|few|NA
TGTGCCAGCAGTCCCTCAGGGGGGGAGGTTGTTTACGAGCAGTACTTC
CASSPSGGEVVYEQYF
>TRBJ1-5|TRBV27|few|NA
TGTGCCAGCGGGGGAGGGAACGGCTATCAGCCCCAGCATTTT
CASGGGNGYQPQHF
>TRBJ1-3|TRBV25-1|NA|NA
TGTGCCAGCAGTAGGGGGGCTGGAAACACCATATATTTT
CASSRGAGNTIYF
>TRBJ2-1|TRBV7-9|NA|NA
TGTGCCAGCAGCTTCACCAATGAGCAGTTCTTC
CASSFTNEQFF
>TRBJ2-7|TRBV6-5|NA|TRBD2
TGTGCCAGCAGTGAAACTAGCGGGGGAGGGCAGCAGTACTTC
CASSETSGGGQQYF
>TRBJ2-5|TRBV7-6|NA|TRBD1
TGTGCCAGCAGCCACCTACAGGGGTACCAAGAGACCCAGTACTTC
CASSHLQGYQETQYF
>TRBJ2-7|TRBV4-3|NA|NA
TGCGCCAGCAGCCAAGATCGGAATGGACCCATCTCCTACGAGCAGTACTTC
CASSQDRNGPISYEQYF
>TRBJ2-1|TRBV10-3|NA|TRBD2
TGTGCCATCAGTGAACTCCGGACTAGAGACAATGAGCAGTTCTTC
CAISELRTRDNEQFF
>TRBJ2-7|TRBV20-1|NA|NA
TGCAGTGCTCAGGGTTTGCGGGAGCAGTACTTC
CSAQGLREQYF
>TRBJ2-2|TRBV29-1|once|NA
TGCAGCGTTGCCGATACGAGTGTTCACCCCACCGGGGAGCTGTTTTTT
CSVADTSVHPTGELFF
>TRBJ2-7|TRBV7-8|NA|TRBD2
TGTGCCAGCAGCTACCCGGGACTAGCGGGAGAAGTGCAGTACTTC
CASSYPGLAGEVQYF
>TRBJ2-7|TRBV28|NA|TRBD1
TGTGCCAGCAAGTACGACAGGGTCCACGAGCAGTACTTC
CASKYDRVHEQYF
>TRBJ1-2|TRBV7-9|once|TRBD1
TGTGCCAGCAGCTGGAGGGACAGGGGGCTCATCTACACCTTC
CASSWRDRGLIYTF
>TRBJ1-1|TRBV27|NA|NA
TGTGCCAGCGCCAATTCCCGGGGGGCACGGACTGAAGCTTTCTTT
CASANSRGARTEAFF
>TRBJ2-3|TRBV4-1|NA|TRBD2
TGCGCCAGCAGCCTCCAGGCTAGCGGAGGCACAGATACGCAGTATTTT
CASSLQASGGTDTQYF
>TRBJ1-2|TRBV19|NA|TRBD1
TGTGCCAGTAGGGAACAGGGGGCCCCTGACTATGGCTACACCTTC
CASREQGAPDYGYTF
>TRBJ2-2|TRBV4-1|NA|TRBD2
TGCGCCAGCAGCCAAGTATCACTAGCGGGAGGCCGGGGCGGGGAGCTGTTTTTT
CASSQVSLAGGRGGELFF
>TRBJ2-3|TRBV25-1|once|NA
TGTGCCAGCAGAGCACTAGGGGTACAAGCAGATACGCAGTATTTT
CASRALGVQADTQYF
>TRBJ1-1|TRBV7-2|NA|NA
TGTGCCAGCAGCTTAGGAGGCTATTACACTGAAGCTTTCTTT
CASSLGGYYTEAFF
>TRBJ2-1|TRBV10-3|NA|NA
TGTGCCATCAGTGATCTGGGACTCAACAATGAGCAGTTCTTC
CAISDLGLNNEQFF